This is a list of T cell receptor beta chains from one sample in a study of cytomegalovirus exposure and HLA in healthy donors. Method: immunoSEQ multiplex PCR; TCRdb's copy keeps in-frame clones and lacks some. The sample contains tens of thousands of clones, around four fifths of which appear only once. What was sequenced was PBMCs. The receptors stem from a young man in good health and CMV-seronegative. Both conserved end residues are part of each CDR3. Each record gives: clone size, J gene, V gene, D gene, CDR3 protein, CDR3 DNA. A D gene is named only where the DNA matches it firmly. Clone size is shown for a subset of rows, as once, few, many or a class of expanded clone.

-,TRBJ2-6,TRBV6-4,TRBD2,CASSDTGGAGANVLTF,TGTGCCAGCAGTGACACGGGAGGGGCCGGGGCCAACGTCCTGACTTTC
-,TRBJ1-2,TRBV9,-,CASSVGRGHYGYTF,TGTGCCAGCAGCGTAGGGAGGGGACACTATGGCTACACCTTC
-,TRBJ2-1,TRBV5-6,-,CASSLASYNEQFF,TGTGCCAGCAGCTTGGCCAGCTACAATGAGCAGTTCTTC
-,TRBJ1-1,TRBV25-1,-,CASRLGGTEAFF,TGTGCCAGCAGGTTAGGGGGCACTGAAGCTTTCTTT
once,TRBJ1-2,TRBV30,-,CAWSVVFYGYTF,TGTGCCTGGAGCGTAGTCTTCTATGGCTACACCTTC
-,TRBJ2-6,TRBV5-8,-,CASSFRGAGANVLTF,TGTGCCAGCAGCTTTCGGGGAGCTGGGGCCAACGTCCTGACTTTC
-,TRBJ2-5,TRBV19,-,CASSTSQDQETQYF,TGTGCCAGTAGTACATCCCAGGATCAAGAGACCCAGTACTTC
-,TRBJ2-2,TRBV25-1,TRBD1,CASSDDRGRKDTGELFF,TGTGCCAGCAGTGATGACAGGGGGCGCAAGGACACCGGGGAGCTGTTTTTT
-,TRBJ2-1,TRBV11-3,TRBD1,CASRKTGDEQFF,TGTGCCAGCAGGAAAACAGGGGACGAGCAGTTCTTC
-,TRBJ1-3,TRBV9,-,CASSVVGGPGNTIYF,TGTGCCAGCAGCGTAGTCGGGGGGCCGGGAAACACCATATATTTT
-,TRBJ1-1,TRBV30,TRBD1,CAWNRGVYTEAFF,TGTGCCTGGAACAGGGGAGTTTACACTGAAGCTTTCTTT
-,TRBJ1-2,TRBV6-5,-,CASTAGLNYGYTF,TGTGCCAGCACCGCGGGGCTCAACTATGGCTACACCTTC
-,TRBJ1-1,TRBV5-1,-,CASSLSGADTEAFF,TGCGCCAGCAGCTTGTCAGGGGCGGACACTGAAGCTTTCTTT
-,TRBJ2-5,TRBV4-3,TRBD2,CASSQGTGGRMETQYF,TGCGCCAGCAGCCAAGGAACGGGGGGGCGTATGGAGACCCAGTACTTC
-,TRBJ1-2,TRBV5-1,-,CASALDTSNYGYTF,TGCGCCAGTGCCCTGGACACCTCTAACTATGGCTACACCTTC
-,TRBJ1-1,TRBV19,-,CASSPSVNTEAFF,TGTGCCAGTAGTCCTTCAGTGAACACTGAAGCTTTCTTT
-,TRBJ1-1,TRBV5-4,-,CASSFGGSRNTEAFF,TGTGCCAGCAGCTTTGGAGGGTCGAGGAACACTGAAGCTTTCTTT
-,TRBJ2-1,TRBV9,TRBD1,CASNPGQGSYNEQFF,TGTGCCAGCAATCCGGGACAGGGGAGCTACAATGAGCAGTTCTTC
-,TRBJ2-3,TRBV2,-,CASSSSWTRTDTQYF,TGTGCCAGCAGTTCATCCTGGACACGCACAGATACGCAGTATTTT
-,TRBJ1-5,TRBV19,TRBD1,CASGWSTGSNQPQHF,TGTGCCAGCGGCTGGTCGACAGGGAGCAATCAGCCCCAGCATTTT
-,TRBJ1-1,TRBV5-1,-,CASSFSPGQLTEAFF,TGCGCCAGCAGCTTTTCGCCAGGTCAGTTGACTGAAGCTTTCTTT
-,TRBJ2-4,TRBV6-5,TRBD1,CASSHPGQLNIQYF,TGTGCCAGCAGTCATCCGGGACAGTTAAACATTCAGTACTTC
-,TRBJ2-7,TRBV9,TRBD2,CASSVGVAGEGEQYF,TGTGCCAGCAGCGTAGGTGTAGCGGGGGAAGGCGAGCAGTACTTC
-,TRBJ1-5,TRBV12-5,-,CASARGGRPHLGVRNQPQHF,TGTGCTAGTGCCCGGGGGGGCAGACCTCACCTCGGAGTAAGGAATCAGCCCCAGCATTTT
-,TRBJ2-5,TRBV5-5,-,CASSLVSETQYF,TGTGCCAGCAGCTTGGTCTCAGAGACCCAGTACTTC
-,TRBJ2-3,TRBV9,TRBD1,CASSVGTGVYTQYF,TGTGCCAGCAGCGTAGGGACAGGGGTGTATACGCAGTATTTT
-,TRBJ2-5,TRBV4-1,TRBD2,CASSLGTSRLQETQYF,TGCGCCAGCAGCCTCGGGACTAGCCGTCTCCAAGAGACCCAGTACTTC
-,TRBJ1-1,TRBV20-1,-,CSARTEAKAFF,TGCAGTGCCAGGACAGAAGCTAAAGCTTTCTTT
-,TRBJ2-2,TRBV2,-,CASTPRATNTGELFF,TGTGCCAGCACCCCAAGAGCGACGAACACCGGGGAGCTGTTTTTT
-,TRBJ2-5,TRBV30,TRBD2,CAWRGGGAQYF,TGTGCCTGGAGGGGGGGAGGGGCCCAGTACTTC
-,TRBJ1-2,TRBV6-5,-,CASSYGGTYGYTF,TGTGCCAGCAGTTACGGGGGCACGTATGGCTACACCTTC
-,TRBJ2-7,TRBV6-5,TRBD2,CASSREAGAYEQYF,TGTGCCAGCAGTAGAGAAGCGGGGGCCTACGAGCAGTACTTC
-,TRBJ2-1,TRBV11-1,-,CASSLTWSRAYNEQFF,TGTGCCAGCAGCCTCACATGGTCCAGGGCCTACAATGAGCAGTTCTTC
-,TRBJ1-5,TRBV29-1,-,CSVEDGRGGNQPQHF,TGCAGCGTTGAAGATGGGCGGGGTGGCAATCAGCCCCAGCATTTT
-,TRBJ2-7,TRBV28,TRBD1,CASRRDRGLYEQYF,TGTGCCAGCAGACGGGACAGGGGTTTATACGAGCAGTACTTC
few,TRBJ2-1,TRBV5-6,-,CASSLVGTAHNEQFF,TGTGCCAGCAGCTTGGTAGGTACAGCTCACAATGAGCAGTTCTTC
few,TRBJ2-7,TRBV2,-,CASRIAGTYEQYF,TGTGCCAGCAGGATCGCAGGTACCTACGAGCAGTACTTC
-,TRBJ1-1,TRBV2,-,CASSEAPREAFF,TGTGCCAGCAGTGAAGCGCCGAGAGAAGCTTTCTTT
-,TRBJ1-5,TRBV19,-,CASGGFGNQPQHF,TGTGCCAGTGGGGGCTTCGGAAATCAGCCCCAGCATTTT
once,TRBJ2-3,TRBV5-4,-,CASSLDGIGTFTDTQYF,TGTGCCAGCAGCTTGGATGGGATTGGGACTTTCACAGATACGCAGTATTTT
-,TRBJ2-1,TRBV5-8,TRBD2,CASRQMGTSGNEQFF,TGTGCCAGCAGACAGATGGGGACTAGCGGGAATGAGCAGTTCTTC
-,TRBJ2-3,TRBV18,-,CASSPPGRGSTDTQYF,TGTGCCAGCTCACCACCGGGCAGGGGTTCCACAGATACGCAGTATTTT
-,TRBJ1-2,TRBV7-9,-,CASSFEGGEGAF,TGTGCCAGCAGCTTCGAGGGAGGTGAAGGGGCCTTC
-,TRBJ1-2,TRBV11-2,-,CASSIPWRGSNGYTF,TGTGCCAGCAGCATCCCTTGGCGGGGGAGTAATGGCTACACCTTC
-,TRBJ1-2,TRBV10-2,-,CASGGQYYGYTF,TGCGCCAGCGGAGGACAGTATTATGGCTACACCTTC
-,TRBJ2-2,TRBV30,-,CAWSVGGVSGELFF,TGTGCCTGGAGTGTAGGAGGGGTGTCCGGGGAGCTGTTTTTT